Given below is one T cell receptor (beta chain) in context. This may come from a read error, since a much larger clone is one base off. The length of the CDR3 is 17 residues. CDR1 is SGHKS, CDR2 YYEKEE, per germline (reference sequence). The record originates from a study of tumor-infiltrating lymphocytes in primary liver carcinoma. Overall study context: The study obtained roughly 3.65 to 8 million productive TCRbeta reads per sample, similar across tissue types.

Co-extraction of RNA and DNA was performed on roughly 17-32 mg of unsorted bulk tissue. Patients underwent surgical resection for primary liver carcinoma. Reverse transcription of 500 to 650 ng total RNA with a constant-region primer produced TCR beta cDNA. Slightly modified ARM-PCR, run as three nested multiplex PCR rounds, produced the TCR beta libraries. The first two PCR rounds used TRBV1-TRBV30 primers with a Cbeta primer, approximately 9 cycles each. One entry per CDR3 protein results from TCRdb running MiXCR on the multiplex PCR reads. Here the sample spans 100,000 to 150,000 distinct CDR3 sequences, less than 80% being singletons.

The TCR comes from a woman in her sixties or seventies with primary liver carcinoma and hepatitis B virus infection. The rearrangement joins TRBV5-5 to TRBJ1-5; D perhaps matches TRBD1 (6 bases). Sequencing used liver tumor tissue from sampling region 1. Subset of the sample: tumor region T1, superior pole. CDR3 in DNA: TGTGCCAGCAGCTTGGCCGGGGGGGGCCGAAGCAATCAGGCCCAGCATTTT. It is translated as CASSLAGGGRSNQAQHF. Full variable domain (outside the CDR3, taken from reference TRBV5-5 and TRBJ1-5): DAGVTQSPTHLIKTRGQQVTLRCSPISGHKSVSWYQQVLGQGPQFIFQYYEKEERGRGNFPDRFSARQFPNYSSELNVNALLLGDSALYLCASSLAGGGRSNQAQHFGDGTRLSIL.